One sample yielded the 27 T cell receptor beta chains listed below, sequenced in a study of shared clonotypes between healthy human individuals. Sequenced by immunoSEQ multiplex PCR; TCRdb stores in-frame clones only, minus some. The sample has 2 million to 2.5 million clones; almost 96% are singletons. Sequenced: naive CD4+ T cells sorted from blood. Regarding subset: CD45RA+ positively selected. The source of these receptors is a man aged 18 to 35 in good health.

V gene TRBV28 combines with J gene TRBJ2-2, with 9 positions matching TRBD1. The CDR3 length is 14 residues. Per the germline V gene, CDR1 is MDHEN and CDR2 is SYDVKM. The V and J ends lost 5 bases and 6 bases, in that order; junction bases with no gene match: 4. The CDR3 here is CASSNRGHAGELFF. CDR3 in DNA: TGTGCCAGCAGTAACAGGGGGCACGCCGGGGAGCTGTTTTTT.

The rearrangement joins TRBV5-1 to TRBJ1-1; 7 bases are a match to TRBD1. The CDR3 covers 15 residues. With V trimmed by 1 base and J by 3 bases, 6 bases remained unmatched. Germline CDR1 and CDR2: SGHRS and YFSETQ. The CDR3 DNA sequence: TGCGCCAGCAGCTTGTGGGCCCAGGGGGACACTGAAGCTTTCTTT. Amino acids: CASSLWAQGDTEAFF.

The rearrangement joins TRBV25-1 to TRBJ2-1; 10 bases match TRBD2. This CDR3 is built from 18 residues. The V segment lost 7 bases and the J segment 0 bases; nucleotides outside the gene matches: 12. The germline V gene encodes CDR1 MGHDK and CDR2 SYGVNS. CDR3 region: CASNLAGVAPSSYNEQFF. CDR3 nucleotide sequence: TGTGCCAGCAACCTAGCGGGAGTAGCCCCCAGCTCCTACAATGAGCAGTTCTTC.

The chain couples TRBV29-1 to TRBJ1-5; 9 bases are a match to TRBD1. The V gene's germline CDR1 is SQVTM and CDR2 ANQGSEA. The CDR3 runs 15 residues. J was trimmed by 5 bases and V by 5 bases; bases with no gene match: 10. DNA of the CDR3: TGCAGCGTTTCCTCCGGGACAGGGTATGATCAGCCCCAGCATTTT. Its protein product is CSVSSGTGYDQPQHF.

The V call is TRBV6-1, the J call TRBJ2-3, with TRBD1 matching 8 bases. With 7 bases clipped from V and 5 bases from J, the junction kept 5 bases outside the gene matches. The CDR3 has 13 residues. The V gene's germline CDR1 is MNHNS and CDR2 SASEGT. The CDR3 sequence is CASTGQGGDTQYF. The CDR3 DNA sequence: TGTGCCAGCACCGGACAGGGAGGAGATACGCAGTATTTT.

The CDR3 is CASSSEEYEQYF. CDR3 DNA sequence: TGTGCCAGCAGCTCGGAGGAGTACGAGCAGTACTTC. The chain recombines TRBV7-9 with TRBJ2-7, with D tentatively TRBD2 (5 bases). The CDR3 loop spans 12 amino acids. The germline CDR1 and CDR2 sequences are SEHNR and FQNEAQ (reference sequence). The ends were cut back, 4 bases at V and 4 bases at J, with 8 bases in the middle.

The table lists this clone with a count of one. CDR3 residues: CASSSQGPSNYGYTF. In DNA, the CDR3 is TGTGCCAGCAGCTCACAGGGACCTTCTAACTATGGCTACACCTTC. The chain combines TRBV9 with TRBJ1-2; TRBD1 is a possible D gene (6 bases). Trimming removed 4 bases from V and 0 bases from J, with 13 bases in between. Germline V CDR1 and CDR2: SGDLS, YYNGEE. The length of the CDR3 is 15 residues.

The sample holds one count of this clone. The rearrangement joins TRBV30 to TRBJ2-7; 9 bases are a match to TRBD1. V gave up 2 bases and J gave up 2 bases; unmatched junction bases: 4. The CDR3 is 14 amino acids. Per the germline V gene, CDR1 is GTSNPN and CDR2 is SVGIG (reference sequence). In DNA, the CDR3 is TGTGCCTGGAGTACCGGACAGGGGCCCTACGAGCAGTACTTC. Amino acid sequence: CAWSTGQGPYEQYF.

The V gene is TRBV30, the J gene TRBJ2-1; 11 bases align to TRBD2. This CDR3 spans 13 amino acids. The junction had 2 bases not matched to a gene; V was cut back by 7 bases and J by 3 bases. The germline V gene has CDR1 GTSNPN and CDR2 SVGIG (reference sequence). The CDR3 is CALTSGSYNEQFF. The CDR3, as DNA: TGTGCCTTAACTAGCGGGAGCTACAATGAGCAGTTCTTC.

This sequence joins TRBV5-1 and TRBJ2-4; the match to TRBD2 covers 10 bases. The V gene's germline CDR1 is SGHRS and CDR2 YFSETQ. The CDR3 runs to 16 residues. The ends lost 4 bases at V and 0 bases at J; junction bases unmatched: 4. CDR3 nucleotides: TGCGCCAGCAGCCCGGGGACTAGCGAAGCCAAAAACATTCAGTACTTC. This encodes CASSPGTSEAKNIQYF.

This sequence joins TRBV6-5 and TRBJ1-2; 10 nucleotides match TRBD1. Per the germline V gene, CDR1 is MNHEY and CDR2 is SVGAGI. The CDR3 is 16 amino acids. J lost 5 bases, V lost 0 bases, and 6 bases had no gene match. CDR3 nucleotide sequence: TGTGCCAGCAGTTACTCCCGACAGGGGGCCGGGTATGGCTACACCTTC. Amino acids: CASSYSRQGAGYGYTF.

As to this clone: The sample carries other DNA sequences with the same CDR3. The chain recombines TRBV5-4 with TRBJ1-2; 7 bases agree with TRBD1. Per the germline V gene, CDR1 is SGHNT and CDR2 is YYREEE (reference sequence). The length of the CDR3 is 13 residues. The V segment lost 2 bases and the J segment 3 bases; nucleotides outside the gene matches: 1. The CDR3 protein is CASSFDRDYGYTF. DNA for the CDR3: TGTGCCAGCAGCTTCGACAGGGACTATGGCTACACCTTC.

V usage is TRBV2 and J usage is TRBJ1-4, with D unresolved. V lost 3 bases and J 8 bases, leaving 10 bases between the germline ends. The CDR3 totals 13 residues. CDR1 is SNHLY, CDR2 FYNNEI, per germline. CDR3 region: CASSDNSWEKLFF. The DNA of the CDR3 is TGTGCCAGCAGTGATAACAGCTGGGAAAAACTGTTTTTT. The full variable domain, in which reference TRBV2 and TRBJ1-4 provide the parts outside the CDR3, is EPEVTQTPSHQVTQMGQEVILRCVPISNHLYFYWYRQILGQKVEFLVSFYNNEISEKSEIFDDQFSVERPDGSNFTLKIRSTKLEDSAMYFCASSDNSWEKLFFGSGTQLSVL.

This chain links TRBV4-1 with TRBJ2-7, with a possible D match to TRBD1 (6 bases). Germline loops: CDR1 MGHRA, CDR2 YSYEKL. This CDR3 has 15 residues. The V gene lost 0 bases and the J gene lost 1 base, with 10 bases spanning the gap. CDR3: CASSQERGLSYEQYF. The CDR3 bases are TGCGCCAGCAGCCAAGAGAGGGGGTTATCCTACGAGCAGTACTTC.

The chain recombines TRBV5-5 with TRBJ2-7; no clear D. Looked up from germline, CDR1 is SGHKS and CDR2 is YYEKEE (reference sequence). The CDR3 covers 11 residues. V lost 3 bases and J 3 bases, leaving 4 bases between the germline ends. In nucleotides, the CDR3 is TGTGCCAGCAGCTCGTACTACGAGCAGTACTTC. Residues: CASSSYYEQYF.

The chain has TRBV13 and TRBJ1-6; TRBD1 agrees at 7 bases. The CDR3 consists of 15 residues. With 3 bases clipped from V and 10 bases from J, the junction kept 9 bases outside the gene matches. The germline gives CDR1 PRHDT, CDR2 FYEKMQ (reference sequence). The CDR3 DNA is TGTGCCAGCAGCTTGATGCAGGGGGGAATCTCACCCCTCCACTTT. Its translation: CASSLMQGGISPLHF.

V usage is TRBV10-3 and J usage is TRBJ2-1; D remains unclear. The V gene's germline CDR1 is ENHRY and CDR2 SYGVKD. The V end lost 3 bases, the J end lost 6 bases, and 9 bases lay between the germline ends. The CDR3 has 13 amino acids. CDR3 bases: TGTGCCATCAGTGACAGGACGTTCAATGAGCAGTTCTTC. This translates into CAISDRTFNEQFF.

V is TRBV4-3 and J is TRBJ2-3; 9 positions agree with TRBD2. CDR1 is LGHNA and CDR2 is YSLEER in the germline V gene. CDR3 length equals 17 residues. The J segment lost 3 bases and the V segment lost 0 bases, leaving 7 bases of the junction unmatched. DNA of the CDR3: TGCGCCAGCAGCCAAGATCTGAGAAGCGGGAGGACAGATACGCAGTATTTT. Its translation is CASSQDLRSGRTDTQYF.

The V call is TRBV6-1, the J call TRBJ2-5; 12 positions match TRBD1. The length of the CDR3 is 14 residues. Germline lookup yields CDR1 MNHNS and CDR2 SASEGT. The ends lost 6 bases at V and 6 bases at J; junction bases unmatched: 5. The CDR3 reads CASRPGQGAKTQYF. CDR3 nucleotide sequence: TGTGCCAGCAGGCCGGGACAGGGGGCGAAGACCCAGTACTTC.

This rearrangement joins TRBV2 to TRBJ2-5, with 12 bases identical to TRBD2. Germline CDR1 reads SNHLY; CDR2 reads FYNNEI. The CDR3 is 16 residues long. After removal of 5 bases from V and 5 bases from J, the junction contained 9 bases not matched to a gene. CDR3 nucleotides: TGTGCCAGCAGTCATTACCTAGCGGGGGGGCAGGAGACCCAGTACTTC. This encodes CASSHYLAGGQETQYF.

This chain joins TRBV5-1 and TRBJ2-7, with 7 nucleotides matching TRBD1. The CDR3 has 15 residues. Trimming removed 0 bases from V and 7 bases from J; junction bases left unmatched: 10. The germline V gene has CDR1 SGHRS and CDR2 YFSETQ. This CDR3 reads CASSLEATGFQEQYF. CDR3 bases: TGCGCCAGCAGCTTGGAAGCGACAGGGTTTCAGGAGCAGTACTTC.

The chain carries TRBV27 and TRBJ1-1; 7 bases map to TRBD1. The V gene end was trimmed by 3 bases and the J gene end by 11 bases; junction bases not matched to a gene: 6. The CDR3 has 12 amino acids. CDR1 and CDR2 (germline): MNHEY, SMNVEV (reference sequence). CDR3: CASSFTTGTAFF. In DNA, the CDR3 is TGTGCCAGCAGTTTCACGACAGGGACGGCTTTCTTT.

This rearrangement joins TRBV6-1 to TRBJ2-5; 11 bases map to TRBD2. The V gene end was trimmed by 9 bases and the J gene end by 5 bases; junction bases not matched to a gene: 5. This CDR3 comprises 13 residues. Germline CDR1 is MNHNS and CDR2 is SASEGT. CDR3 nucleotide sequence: TGTGCCAGTAGGACTAGCGGGTTGGAGACCCAGTACTTC. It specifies CASRTSGLETQYF.

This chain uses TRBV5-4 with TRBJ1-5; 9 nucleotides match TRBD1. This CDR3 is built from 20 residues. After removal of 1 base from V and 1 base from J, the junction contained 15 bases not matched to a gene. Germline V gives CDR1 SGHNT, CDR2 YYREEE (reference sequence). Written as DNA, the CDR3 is TGTGCCAGCAGCTTGCACCCACCGGGACAGGGCAGTATAAGCAATCAGCCCCAGCATTTT. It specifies CASSLHPPGQGSISNQPQHF.

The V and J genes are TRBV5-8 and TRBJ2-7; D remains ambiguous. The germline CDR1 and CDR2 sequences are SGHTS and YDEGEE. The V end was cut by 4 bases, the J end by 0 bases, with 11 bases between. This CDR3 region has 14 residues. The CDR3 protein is CASSIRALSYEQYF. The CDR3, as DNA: TGTGCCAGCAGCATACGCGCCCTCTCCTACGAGCAGTACTTC.

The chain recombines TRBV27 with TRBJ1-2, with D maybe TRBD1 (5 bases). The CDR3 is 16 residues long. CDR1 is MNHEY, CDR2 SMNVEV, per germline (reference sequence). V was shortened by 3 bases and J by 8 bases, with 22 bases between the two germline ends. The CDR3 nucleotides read TGTGCCAGCAGTTTCTGGGTCGGGACGGATCTATGGGGCTACACCTTC. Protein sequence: CASSFWVGTDLWGYTF.

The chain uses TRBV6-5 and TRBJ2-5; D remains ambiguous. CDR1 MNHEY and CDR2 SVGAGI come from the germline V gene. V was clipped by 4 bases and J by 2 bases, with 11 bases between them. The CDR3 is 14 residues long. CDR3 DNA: TGTGCCAGCAGTTGGTCAGGCCAACAAGAGACCCAGTACTTC. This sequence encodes CASSWSGQQETQYF.